This T cell receptor (beta chain) was captured by sequencing in a study of T cells in Graves' hyperthyroidism and ophthalmopathy. Stable disease denoted Graves' hyperthyroidism without ophthalmopathy progression within 18 months. Clinical symptoms, serum thyroxine, TRAb, thyroid ultrasound and orbital computed tomography informed diagnoses. The TCR beta CDR3 regions underwent amplification using RNA transcripts as the source. When the TCR CDR3 underwent first-round RT-PCR, the HTBI primer set was used. Each CDR3 protein is one row after TCRdb ran MiXCR on the multiplex PCR reads. The table has approximately 330,000 distinct CDR3 sequences, 21% seen once. Worth noting for this clonotype: Its antigen is unidentified.

Study-level points and caveats: Most clonotypes expanded in the thyroid (above 0.001) were also present in blood.

This receptor was taken from a woman in her 50s with Graves' hyperthyroidism. Sequenced sample: blood.

CDR3 nucleotides: TGTGCCATCAGTGAAGCGTCGATCAATGAGCAGTTCTTC. Amino acid sequence: CAISEASINEQFF. This chain links TRBV10-3 with TRBJ2-1, with no clear D. The germline V gene has CDR1 ENHRY and CDR2 SYGVKD. Between the trimmed V and J ends, which lost 3 bases and 6 bases, there was a span of 9 bases. The CDR3 length is 13 residues.